Presented here are 14 T cell receptor beta chains from one specimen sequenced in a study of T-cell memory formation after mild COVID-19. TCRdb reprocessed the 5' RACE reads with MiXCR, giving one entry per CDR3 protein. The repertoire holds 90,000 to 120,000 distinct CDR3 sequences, roughly a sixth seen once, with less than 6% in the top ten. The material sequenced was PBMCs or a T cell subset sorted from them (not recorded which). These receptors were obtained from a man younger than 35 who had mild COVID-19 (a few samples of this study predate the infection). Cell type and time point are not known.

The chain joins TRBV12-3 or TRBV12-4 to TRBJ2-6; D ambiguous. The CDR3 runs 15 residues. V was shortened by 7 bases and J by 2 bases, with 12 bases between the two germline ends. CDR3 DNA: TGTGCCAGCACCAACCAGAGGCCTGGGGCCAACGTCCTGACTTTC. This gives the protein CASTNQRPGANVLTF.

The chain combines TRBV6-1 with TRBJ2-3, with D unresolved. The V gene's germline CDR1 is MNHNS and CDR2 SASEGT. The CDR3 has 14 residues. Trimming removed 2 bases at V and 4 bases at J, with 10 bases between. CDR3 sequence reads: CASSETGFADTQYF. As DNA, the CDR3 is TGTGCCAGCAGTGAAACGGGTTTTGCAGATACGCAGTATTTT.

In this sample, this clonotype turned up many times. This chain links TRBV24-1 with TRBJ2-7; TRBD1 is a possible D gene (6 bases). CDR3 length: 16 amino acids. Trimming took off 0 bases at V and 3 bases at J, with 14 bases between the two ends. Per germline, CDR1 KGHDR and CDR2 SFDVKD. The CDR3 bases are TGTGCCACCAGTGATTTGCGCCCACAGGGATACTACGAGCAGTACGTC. It encodes CATSDLRPQGYYEQYV.

This clonotype was detected a few times. One end of the junction does not line up with germline, which may come from a read error. The chain is built from TRBV4-2 and TRBJ2-3; D might be TRBD2 (5 bases). The germline V gene encodes CDR1 LGHNA and CDR2 YNFKEQ. The CDR3 spans 17 residues. The CDR3 sequence: CASSQDWASLGTDTQYF. The CDR3, as DNA: TGCGCCAGCAGCCAAGATTGGGCTAGCCTGGGCACAGATACGCAGTATTTT.

This chain joins TRBV6-1 and TRBJ1-2; maybe TRBD1 (5 bases). Trimming took off 4 bases at V and 7 bases at J, with 10 bases between the two ends. Germline V gene data show CDR1 as MNHNS and CDR2 as SASEGT. CDR3 length: 12 residues. The CDR3 DNA reads TGTGCCAGCAGTGGGGGGTCAGGTGGCTACACCTTC. It yields the protein CASSGGSGGYTF.

J is TRBJ1-2 and V is TRBV24-1; no firm D call. The CDR3 is 14 amino acids. The ends were cut back, 5 bases at V and 1 base at J, with 10 bases in the middle. The germline V gene encodes CDR1 KGHDR and CDR2 SFDVKD. Here the CDR3 DNA reads TGTGCCACCAGTGCCGTACACCTTAACTATGGCTACACCTTC. Amino acid sequence: CATSAVHLNYGYTF.

This chain uses TRBV12-3 or TRBV12-4 with TRBJ2-3; D remains unclear. This CDR3 has 14 amino acids. Trimming stripped 6 bases from V and 1 base from J, with 11 bases between. CDR3 DNA: TGTGCCAGCAGACCGAATACTGGCACAGATACGCAGTATTTT. Protein sequence: CASRPNTGTDTQYF.

V and J are TRBV5-1 and TRBJ1-4; TRBD1 agrees at 7 bases. Losses at the gene ends were 1 base for V and 0 bases for J; bases not matched to a gene: 0. The CDR3 is 15 residues long. The germline gives CDR1 SGHRS, CDR2 YFSETQ. In DNA form, the CDR3 reads TGCGCCAGCAGCTTGACAGGGGCAACTAATGAAAAACTGTTTTTT. The encoded protein is CASSLTGATNEKLFF.

V and J are TRBV4-3 and TRBJ1-2, with 10 nucleotides matching TRBD1. The CDR3 runs 17 residues. J was trimmed by 1 base and V by 3 bases; bases with no gene match: 8. In germline, CDR1 is LGHNA, CDR2 YSLEER. This chain's CDR3 is CASSHLRDRGVNYGYTF. CDR3 DNA sequence: TGCGCCAGCAGCCACCTCCGGGACAGGGGAGTTAACTATGGCTACACCTTC.

The chain links TRBV29-1 to TRBJ1-2; D is unresolved. Germline CDR1 is SQVTM and CDR2 is ANQGSEA. V shed 4 bases and J shed 5 bases, with 2 bases lying between them. The CDR3 has 9 residues. The CDR3, as DNA: TGCAGCGTTGCGTATGGCTACACCTTC. This codes for CSVAYGYTF.

The rearrangement uses TRBV3-1 and TRBJ1-1; no clear D. The CDR3 spans 15 residues. The germline V gene encodes CDR1 LGHDT and CDR2 YNNKEL (reference sequence). Between the trimmed V and J ends, which lost 0 bases and 5 bases, there was a span of 13 bases. The CDR3, as DNA: TGTGCCAGCAGCCAAGATTGGGGAGGGAGAACTGAAGCTTTCTTT. Protein product: CASSQDWGGRTEAFF.

V usage is TRBV5-1 and J usage is TRBJ1-6; 7 nucleotides align to TRBD1. Trimming at V came to 3 bases and at J to 6 bases, leaving 9 bases not matched to a gene. This CDR3 region has 16 residues. The V gene's germline CDR1 is SGHRS and CDR2 YFSETQ. CDR3 residues: CASSSHRDSFNSPLHF. The CDR3 bases are TGCGCCAGCAGCTCCCACCGGGACAGCTTTAATTCACCCCTCCACTTT. Full variable domain (outside the CDR3, taken from reference TRBV5-1 and TRBJ1-6): KAGVTQTPRYLIKTRGQQVTLSCSPISGHRSVSWYQQTPGQGLQFLFEYFSETQRNKGNFPGRFSGRQFSNSRSEMNVSTLELGDSALYLCASSSHRDSFNSPLHFGNGTRLTVT.

This clonotype was picked up many times. This sequence joins TRBV7-2 and TRBJ1-4; no clear D. The CDR3 runs to 12 residues. The V and J ends lost 2 bases and 8 bases respectively, with 6 bases between them. CDR1 is SGHTA, CDR2 FQGNSA, per germline. DNA for the CDR3: TGTGCCAGCAGCTTAAATCAGGAAAAACTGTTTTTT. Translation gives CASSLNQEKLFF. The full variable domain, its missing parts supplied by reference TRBV7-2 and TRBJ1-4, is GAGVSQSPSNKVTEKGKDVELRCDPISGHTALYWYRQSLGQGLEFLIYFQGNSAPDKSGLPSDRFSAERTGGSVSTLTIQRTQQEDSAVYLCASSLNQEKLFFGSGTQLSVL.

V is TRBV15 and J is TRBJ1-5, with D perhaps matching TRBD1 (5 bases). The CDR3 totals 14 residues. Trimming shortened V by 5 bases and J by 4 bases, and 12 bases separated the two germline ends. Per germline, CDR1 LNHNV and CDR2 YYDKDF (reference sequence). The CDR3 spells CATSVDSNNQPQHF. The CDR3 coding sequence is TGTGCCACCAGCGTAGACAGTAATAATCAGCCCCAGCATTTT. Supplemented by reference TRBV15 and TRBJ1-5, the full variable domain reads DAMVIQNPRYQVTQFGKPVTLSCSQTLNHNVMYWYQQKSSQAPKLLFHYYDKDFNNEADTPDNFQSRRPNTSFCFLDIRSPGLGDTAMYLCATSVDSNNQPQHFGDGTRLSIL.